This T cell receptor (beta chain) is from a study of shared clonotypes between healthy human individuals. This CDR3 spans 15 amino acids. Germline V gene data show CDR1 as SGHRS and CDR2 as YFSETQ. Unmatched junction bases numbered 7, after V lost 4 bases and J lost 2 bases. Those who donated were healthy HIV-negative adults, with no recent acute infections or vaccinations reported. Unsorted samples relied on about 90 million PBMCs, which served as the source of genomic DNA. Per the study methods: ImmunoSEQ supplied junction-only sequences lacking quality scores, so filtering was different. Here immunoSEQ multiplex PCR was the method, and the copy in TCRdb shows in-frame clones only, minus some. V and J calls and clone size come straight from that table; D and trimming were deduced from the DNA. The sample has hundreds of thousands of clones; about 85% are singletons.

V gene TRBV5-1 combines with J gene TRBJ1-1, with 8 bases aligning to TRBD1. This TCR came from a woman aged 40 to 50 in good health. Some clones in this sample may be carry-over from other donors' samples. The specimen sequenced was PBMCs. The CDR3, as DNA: TGCGCCAGCAGCGAGGGACAGGCCGATAACACTGAAGCTTTCTTT. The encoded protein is CASSEGQADNTEAFF.